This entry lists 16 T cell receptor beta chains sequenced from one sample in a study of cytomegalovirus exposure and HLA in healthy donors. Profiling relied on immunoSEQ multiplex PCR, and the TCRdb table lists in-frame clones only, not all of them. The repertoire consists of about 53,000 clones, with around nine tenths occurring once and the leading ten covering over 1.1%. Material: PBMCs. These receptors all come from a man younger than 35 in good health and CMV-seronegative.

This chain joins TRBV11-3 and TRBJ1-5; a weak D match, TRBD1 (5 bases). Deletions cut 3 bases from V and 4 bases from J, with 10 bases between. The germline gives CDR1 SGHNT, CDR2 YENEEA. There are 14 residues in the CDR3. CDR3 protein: CASSLGQENQPQHF. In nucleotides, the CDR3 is TGTGCCAGCAGCTTGGGGCAGGAGAATCAGCCCCAGCATTTT.

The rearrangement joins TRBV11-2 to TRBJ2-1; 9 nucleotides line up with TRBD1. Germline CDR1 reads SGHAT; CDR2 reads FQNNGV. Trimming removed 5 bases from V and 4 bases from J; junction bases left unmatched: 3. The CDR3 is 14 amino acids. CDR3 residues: CASSKTGGYNEQFF. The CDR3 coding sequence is TGTGCCAGCAGCAAGACAGGGGGTTACAATGAGCAGTTCTTC.

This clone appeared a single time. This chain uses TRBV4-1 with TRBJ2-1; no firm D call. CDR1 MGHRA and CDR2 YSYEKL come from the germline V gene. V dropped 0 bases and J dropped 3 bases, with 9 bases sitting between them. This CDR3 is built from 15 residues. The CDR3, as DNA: TGCGCCAGCAGCCAAGATCAACAGCTCTACAATGAGCAGTTCTTC. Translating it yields CASSQDQQLYNEQFF.

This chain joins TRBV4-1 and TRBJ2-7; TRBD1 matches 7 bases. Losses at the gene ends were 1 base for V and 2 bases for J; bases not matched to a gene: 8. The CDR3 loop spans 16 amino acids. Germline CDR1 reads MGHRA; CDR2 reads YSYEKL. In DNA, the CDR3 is TGCGCCAGCAGCCAAGGGTCCGGACAGGAGACCTACGAGCAGTACTTC. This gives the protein CASSQGSGQETYEQYF.

CDR3 coding DNA: TGTGCCAGCAGTCGGTTGGGGGCGGGGGCCGGGGAGCTGTTTTTT. Its protein is CASSRLGAGAGELFF. The rearrangement joins TRBV28 to TRBJ2-2, with D maybe TRBD2 (7 bases). Trimming took off 5 bases at V and 6 bases at J, with 16 bases between the two ends. The germline CDR1 and CDR2 sequences are MDHEN and SYDVKM. The CDR3 covers 15 residues. The full variable domain, its missing parts supplied by reference TRBV28 and TRBJ2-2, is DVKVTQSSRYLVKRTGEKVFLECVQDMDHENMFWYRQDPGLGLRLIYFSYDVKMKEKGDIPEGYSVSREKKERFSLILESASTNQTSMYLCASSRLGAGAGELFFGEGSRLTVL.

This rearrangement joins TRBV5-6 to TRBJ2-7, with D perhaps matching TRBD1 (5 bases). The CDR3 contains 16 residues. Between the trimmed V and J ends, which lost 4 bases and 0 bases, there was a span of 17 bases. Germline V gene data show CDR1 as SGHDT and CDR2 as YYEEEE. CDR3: CASSHRQTKSSYEQYF. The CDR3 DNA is TGTGCCAGCAGCCATCGACAGACCAAAAGCTCCTACGAGCAGTACTTC.

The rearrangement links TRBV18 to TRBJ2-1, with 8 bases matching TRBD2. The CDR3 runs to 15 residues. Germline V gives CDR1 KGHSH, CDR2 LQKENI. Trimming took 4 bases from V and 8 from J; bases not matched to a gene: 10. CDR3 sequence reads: CASSQAGTSGDEQFF. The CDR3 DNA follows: TGTGCCAGCTCACAGGCAGGCACTAGCGGAGATGAGCAGTTCTTC.

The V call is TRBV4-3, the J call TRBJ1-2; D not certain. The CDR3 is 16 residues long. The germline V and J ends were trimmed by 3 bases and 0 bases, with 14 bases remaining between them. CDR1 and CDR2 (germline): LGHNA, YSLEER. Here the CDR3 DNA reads TGCGCCAGCAGCCAGGCCCTGCGGAGAGCTAACTATGGCTACACCTTC. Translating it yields CASSQALRRANYGYTF.

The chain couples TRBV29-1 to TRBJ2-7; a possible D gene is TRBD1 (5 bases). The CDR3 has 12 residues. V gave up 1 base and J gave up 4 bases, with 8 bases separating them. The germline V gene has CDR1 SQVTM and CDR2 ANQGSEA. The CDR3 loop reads CSVEGPGYEQYF. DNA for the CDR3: TGCAGCGTTGAAGGACCAGGGTACGAGCAGTACTTC.

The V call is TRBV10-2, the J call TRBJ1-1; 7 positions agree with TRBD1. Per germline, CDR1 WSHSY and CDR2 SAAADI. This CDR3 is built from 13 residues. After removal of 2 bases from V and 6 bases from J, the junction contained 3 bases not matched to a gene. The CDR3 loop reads CASSETGAAEAFF. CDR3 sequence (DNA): TGCGCCAGCAGTGAGACAGGGGCCGCTGAAGCTTTCTTT.

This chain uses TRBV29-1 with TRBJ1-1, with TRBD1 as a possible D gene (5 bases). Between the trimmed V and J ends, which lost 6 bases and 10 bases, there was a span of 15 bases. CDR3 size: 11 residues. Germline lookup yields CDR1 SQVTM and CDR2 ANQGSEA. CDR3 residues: CSVHGGNSAFF. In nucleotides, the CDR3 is TGCAGCGTCCACGGGGGGAATTCAGCTTTCTTT.

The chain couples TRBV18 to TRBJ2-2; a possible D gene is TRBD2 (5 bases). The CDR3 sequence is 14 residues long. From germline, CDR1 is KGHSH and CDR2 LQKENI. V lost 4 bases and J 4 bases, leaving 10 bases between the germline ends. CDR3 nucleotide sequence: TGTGCCAGCTCACGCCCAGAGGGCACCGGGGAGCTGTTTTTT. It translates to CASSRPEGTGELFF.

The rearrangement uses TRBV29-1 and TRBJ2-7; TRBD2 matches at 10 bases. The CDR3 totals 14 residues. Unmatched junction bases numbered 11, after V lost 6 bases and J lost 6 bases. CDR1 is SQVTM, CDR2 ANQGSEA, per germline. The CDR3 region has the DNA TGCAGCGTCGAACGGCTAGCGGGAGTATCCGAGCAGTACTTC. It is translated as CSVERLAGVSEQYF.

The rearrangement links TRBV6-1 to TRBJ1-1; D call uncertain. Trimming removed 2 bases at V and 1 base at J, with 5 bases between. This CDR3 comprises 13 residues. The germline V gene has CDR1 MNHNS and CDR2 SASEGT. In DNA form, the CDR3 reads TGTGCCAGCAGTGAACTGAGGAACACTGAAGCTTTCTTT. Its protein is CASSELRNTEAFF.

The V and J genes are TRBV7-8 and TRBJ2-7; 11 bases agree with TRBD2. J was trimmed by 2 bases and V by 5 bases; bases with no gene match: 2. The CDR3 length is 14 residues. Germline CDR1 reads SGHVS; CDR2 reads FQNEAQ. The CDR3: CASSRSGRAYEQYF. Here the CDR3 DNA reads TGTGCCAGCAGCCGTAGCGGGAGGGCCTACGAGCAGTACTTC.

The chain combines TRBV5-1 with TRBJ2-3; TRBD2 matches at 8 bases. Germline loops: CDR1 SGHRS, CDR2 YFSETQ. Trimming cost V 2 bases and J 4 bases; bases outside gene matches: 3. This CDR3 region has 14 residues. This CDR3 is CASSLAGAADTQYF. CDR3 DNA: TGCGCCAGCAGCTTAGCGGGAGCGGCAGATACGCAGTATTTT.